In this sample, the clone carrying this T cell receptor beta chain turned up many times. Its antigen is not known. The sample comes from a study of breast tumors, draining lymph nodes, adjacent tissues. Study-wide results and caveats: Luminal-like breast cancer showed significantly higher tumor–nontumor repertoire similarity than basal-like. Tumors had less TCR diversity than lymph nodes, more than nontumor tissue. The data were judged consistent with most tumor T cells coming from lymph node and expanding in tumor.

Trimming shortened V by 6 bases and J by 6 bases, and 27 bases separated the two germline ends. This CDR3 is 17 amino acids long. Germline lookup yields CDR1 MNHEY and CDR2 SVGAGI. TCRdb passed the multiplex PCR reads through MiXCR, listing each CDR3 protein once. The sample shows fewer than 80,000 distinct CDR3 sequences, around two fifths of them seen only once. This TCR was recovered from a female donor with breast cancer. Some clones in this sample may be carry-over from other donors' samples. The J gene is TRBJ2-7, the V gene TRBV6-5; perhaps D is TRBD1 or TRBD2 (5 bases each). The source material was breast tumor tissue. CDR3: CASSLDPVGASLSEQYF. CDR3 coding DNA: TGTGCCAGCAGCCTGGATCCCGTCGGGGCGTCTCTTAGCGAGCAGTACTTC.